The rows below give T cell receptor beta chains drawn from one sample of a study of cytomegalovirus exposure and HLA in healthy donors. Libraries were prepared by immunoSEQ multiplex PCR; TCRdb keeps only in-frame clonotypes and omits some of them. The profile shows about 130,000 clones, 70% to 75% of them singletons. Sequencing used PBMCs. These receptor sequences come from a male donor in good health and CMV-seronegative. The CDR3 runs from the conserved cysteine through the conserved F or W. The D gene is left open where the match is weak. Not all rows give a size; the values are once, few, many and, for expanded clones, a class.

j_call v_call cdr3_length clone_size d_call cdr3_aa cdr3_nt
TRBJ2-6 TRBV2 15 once NA CASSPRTAGANVLTF TGTGCCAGCAGTCCTAGGACAGCTGGGGCCAACGTCCTGACTTTC
TRBJ1-1 TRBV6-5 14 NA NA CASSYNRGSTEAFF TGTGCCAGCAGTTACAACAGAGGGAGCACTGAAGCTTTCTTT
TRBJ2-7 TRBV18 15 NA TRBD1 CASSPQGTGGHEQYF TGTGCCAGCTCACCACAAGGGACAGGGGGCCACGAGCAGTACTTC
TRBJ1-1 TRBV6-5 14 few TRBD1 CASSYSRGRKEAFF TGTGCCAGCAGTTACTCGAGGGGGCGCAAGGAAGCTTTCTTT
TRBJ2-7 TRBV28 12 NA NA CASSLGPLEQYF TGTGCCAGCAGTTTAGGGCCTCTCGAGCAGTACTTC
TRBJ1-2 TRBV19 16 NA TRBD1 CASQRSIQGTTYGYTF TGTGCCAGCCAGAGGTCCATACAGGGGACGACCTATGGCTACACCTTC
TRBJ1-2 TRBV6-1 14 NA TRBD1 CASSEAGQSYGYTF TGTGCCAGCAGTGAAGCGGGACAGTCCTATGGCTACACCTTC
TRBJ2-1 TRBV28 14 NA NA CASDNYGGFHEQFF TGTGCCAGCGACAACTATGGAGGGTTTCATGAGCAGTTCTTC
TRBJ2-7 TRBV5-6 16 NA NA CASTNSLRGPTYEQYF TGTGCCAGCACTAACTCACTCAGGGGCCCGACCTACGAGCAGTACTTT
TRBJ2-3 TRBV12-5 13 NA NA CASGNSGTDTQYF TGTGCTAGTGGGAATAGCGGCACAGATACGCAGTATTTT
TRBJ2-7 TRBV4-1 16 NA TRBD2 CASSRIGLATVYEQYF TGCGCCAGCAGCCGCATAGGACTAGCGACCGTCTACGAGCAGTACTTC
TRBJ2-5 TRBV14 17 NA TRBD2 CASSPTSGRPLGETQYF TGTGCCAGCAGCCCGACTAGCGGGAGGCCGTTAGGGGAGACCCAGTACTTC
TRBJ1-2 TRBV28 15 few TRBD1 CASTSTGGRLDGYTF TGTGCCAGCACCTCTACAGGGGGTCGTTTGGATGGCTACACCTTC
TRBJ2-7 TRBV6-4 13 NA TRBD1 CASSDRGLHEQYF TGTGCCAGCAGTGACAGGGGGCTCCACGAGCAGTACTTC
TRBJ2-3 TRBV7-2 16 NA TRBD2 CASSLAGTSGTDTQYF TGTGCCAGCAGCTTAGCTGGGACTAGCGGCACAGATACGCAGTATTTT
TRBJ1-1 TRBV5-1 15 NA NA CASSLDRVVNTEAFF TGCGCCAGCAGCTTGGACAGGGTGGTGAACACTGAAGCTTTCTTT
TRBJ1-1 TRBV27 14 NA TRBD1 CASSQRQGSTEAFF TGTGCCAGCAGTCAACGACAGGGATCTACTGAAGCTTTCTTT